This T cell receptor beta chain was found in a study of read filtering for tumor transcriptome and immune sequencing. General study results and limits: Sorted CD138-negative bone marrow cells were not purified T cells. IR-seq captured clonotypes deeper and more reliably than RNA-seq.

Molecular barcoded adaptors covering alpha/delta and beta/gamma chains were used on roughly 400 ng RNA. Via MiXCR, TCRdb re-called the reads, giving one row per CDR3 protein. There are about 130,000 distinct CDR3 sequences in the sample; about an eighth occur only once, and approximately 10% lies in the top ten. This clonotype was recorded at least ten times. The antigen is undetermined. CDR1 and CDR2 from the germline V gene are SGHVS and FNYEAQ. CDR3 length: 14 residues. The V segment lost 4 bases and the J segment 7 bases; nucleotides outside the gene matches: 4. This TCR derives from a donor at least 40 years old with multiple myeloma. The chain employs TRBV7-6 and TRBJ1-4; 9 nucleotides match TRBD1. Input material: a population of CD138-negative cells sorted from bone marrow. CDR3 sequence (DNA): TGTGCCAGCAGCTCGTCGACAGGGGGTGAAAAACTGTTTTTT. This codes for CASSSSTGGEKLFF.